The clone carrying this T cell receptor beta chain was detected many times. Its antigen is as yet unknown. This entry is derived from a study of T cell repertoires in cytomegalovirus infection. Study-level results: HLA-C-restricted, CMV-specific TCR beta clonotypes were dominant ex vivo.

TCRdb independently ran MiXCR on the reads; one entry per CDR3 protein. This repertoire shows 100,000 to 150,000 distinct CDR3 sequences, 7.5% to 9% found once; its top ten account for around 10%. Source material: PBMCs. The clonotype was recovered from a human donor in good health (CMV status not recorded). Some clones in this sample may be carry-over from other donors' samples.

In DNA, the CDR3 is TGTGCCAGCAGTGATGGGACTAGCGGGGGGACCCCCCCGGGGACCCAGTACTTC. Protein sequence: CASSDGTSGGTPPGTQYF. V usage is TRBV2 and J usage is TRBJ2-5, with 15 bases that match TRBD2. The CDR3 has 18 residues. Germline V lookup: CDR1 SNHLY, CDR2 FYNNEI. The V and J ends lost 3 bases and 7 bases, in that order; junction bases with no gene match: 12.